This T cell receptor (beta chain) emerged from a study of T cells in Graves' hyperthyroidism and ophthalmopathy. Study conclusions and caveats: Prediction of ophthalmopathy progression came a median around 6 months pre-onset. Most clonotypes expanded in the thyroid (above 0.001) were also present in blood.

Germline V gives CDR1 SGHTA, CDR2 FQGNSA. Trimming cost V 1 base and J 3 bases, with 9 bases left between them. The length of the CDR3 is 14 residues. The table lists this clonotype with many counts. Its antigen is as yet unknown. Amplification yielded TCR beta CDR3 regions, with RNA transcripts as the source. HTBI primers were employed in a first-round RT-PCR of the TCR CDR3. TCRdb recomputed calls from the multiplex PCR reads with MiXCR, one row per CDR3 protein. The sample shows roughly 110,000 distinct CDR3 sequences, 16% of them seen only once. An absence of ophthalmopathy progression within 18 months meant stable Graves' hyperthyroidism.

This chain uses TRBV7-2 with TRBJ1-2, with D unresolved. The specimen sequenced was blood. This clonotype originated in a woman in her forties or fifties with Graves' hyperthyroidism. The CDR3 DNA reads TGTGCCAGCAGCTTAGATGTGGCTGACTATGGCTACACCTTC. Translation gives CASSLDVADYGYTF.